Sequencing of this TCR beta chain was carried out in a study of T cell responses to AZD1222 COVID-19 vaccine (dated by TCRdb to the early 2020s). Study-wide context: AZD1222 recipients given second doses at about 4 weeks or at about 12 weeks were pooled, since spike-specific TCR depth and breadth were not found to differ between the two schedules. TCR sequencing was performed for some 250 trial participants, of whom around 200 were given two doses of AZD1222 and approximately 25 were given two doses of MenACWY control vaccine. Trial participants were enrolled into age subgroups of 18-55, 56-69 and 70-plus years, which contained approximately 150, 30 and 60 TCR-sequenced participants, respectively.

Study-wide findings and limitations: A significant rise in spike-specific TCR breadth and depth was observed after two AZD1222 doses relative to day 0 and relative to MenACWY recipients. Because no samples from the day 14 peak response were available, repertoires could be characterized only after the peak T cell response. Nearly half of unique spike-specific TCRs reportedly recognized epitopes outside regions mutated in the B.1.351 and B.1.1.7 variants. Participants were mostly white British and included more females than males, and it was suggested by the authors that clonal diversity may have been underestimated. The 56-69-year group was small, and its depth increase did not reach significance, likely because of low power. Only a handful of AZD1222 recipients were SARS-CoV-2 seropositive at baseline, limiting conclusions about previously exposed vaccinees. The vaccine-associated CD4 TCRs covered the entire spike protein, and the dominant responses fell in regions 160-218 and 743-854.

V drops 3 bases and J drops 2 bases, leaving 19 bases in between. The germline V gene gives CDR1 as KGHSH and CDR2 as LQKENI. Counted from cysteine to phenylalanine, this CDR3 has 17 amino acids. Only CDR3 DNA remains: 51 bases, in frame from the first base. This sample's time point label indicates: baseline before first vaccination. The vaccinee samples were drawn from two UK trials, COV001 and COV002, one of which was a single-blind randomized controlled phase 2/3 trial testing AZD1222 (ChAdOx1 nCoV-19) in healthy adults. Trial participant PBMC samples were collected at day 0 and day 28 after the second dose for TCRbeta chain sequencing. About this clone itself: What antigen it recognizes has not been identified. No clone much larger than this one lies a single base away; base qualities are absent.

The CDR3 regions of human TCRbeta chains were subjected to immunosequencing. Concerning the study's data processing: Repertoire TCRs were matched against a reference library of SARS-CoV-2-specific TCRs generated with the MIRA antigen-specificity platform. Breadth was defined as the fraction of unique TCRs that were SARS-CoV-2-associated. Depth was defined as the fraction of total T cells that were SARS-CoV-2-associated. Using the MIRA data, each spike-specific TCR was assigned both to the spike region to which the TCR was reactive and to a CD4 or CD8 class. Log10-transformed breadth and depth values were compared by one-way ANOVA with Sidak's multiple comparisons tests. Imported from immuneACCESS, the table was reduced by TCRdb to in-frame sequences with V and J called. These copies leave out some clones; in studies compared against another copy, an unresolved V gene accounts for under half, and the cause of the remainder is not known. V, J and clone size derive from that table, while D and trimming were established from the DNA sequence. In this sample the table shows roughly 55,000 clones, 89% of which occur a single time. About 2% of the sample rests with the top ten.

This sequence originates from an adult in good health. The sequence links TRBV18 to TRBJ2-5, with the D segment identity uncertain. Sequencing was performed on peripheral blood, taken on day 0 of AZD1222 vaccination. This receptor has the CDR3 CASSPVVRHTFQETQYF. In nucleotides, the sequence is TGTGCCAGCTCACCGGTCGTGAGACACACCTTTCAAGAGACCCAGTACTTC.